One sample yielded the 3 T cell receptor beta chains listed below, sequenced in a study of CD8 T cells in ankylosing spondylitis. General study results and limits: A TCR beta motif of about eight highly homologous variants seemed to mark ankylosing spondylitis blood.

Using its own MiXCR run on the 5' RACE reads, TCRdb lists one record per CDR3 protein. The table includes 500,000 to 550,000 distinct CDR3 sequences, about 13% detected once. No antigen has been identified for these receptors. Sequencing was carried out using blood, either unsorted or a sorted T cell fraction (not recorded which). These TCRs come from a male donor with ankylosing spondylitis.

This clonotype was recorded only once. The chain recombines TRBV11-3 with TRBJ2-3, with D tentatively TRBD1 (5 bases). The CDR3 length is 14 residues. The V end lost 5 bases, the J end lost 2 bases, and 11 bases lay between the germline ends. Germline CDR1 is SGHNT and CDR2 is YENEEA. As DNA, the CDR3 is TGTGCCAGCAGCCTCGGACACGCCACAGATACGCAGTATTTT. This codes for CASSLGHATDTQYF.

This clonotype was detected only a few times. The chain combines TRBV11-3 with TRBJ1-2; TRBD1 is a possible D gene (6 bases). The germline CDR1 and CDR2 sequences are SGHNT and YENEEA. V was shortened by 2 bases and J by 2 bases, with 15 bases between the two germline ends. This CDR3 has 16 residues. The CDR3 nucleotides read TGTGCCAGCAGCTTATCCGGGCAGGGGAGGAACTATGGCTACACCTTC. This gives the protein CASSLSGQGRNYGYTF.

This clonotype was counted only a few times. The rearrangement uses TRBV20-1 and TRBJ2-2; tentatively, D is TRBD1 (5 bases). CDR1 is DFQATT and CDR2 is SNEGSKA in the germline V gene (reference sequence). This CDR3 contains 16 residues. V lost 0 bases to trimming and J lost 0 bases, with 11 bases between them. Here the CDR3 DNA reads TGCAGTGCTAGAGATTACAGGACCGCGAACACCGGGGAGCTGTTTTTT. This translates into CSARDYRTANTGELFF.